A single sample gave rise to the 26 T cell receptor beta chains below, sequenced in a study of blood T cell repertoires in COVID-19. Clones were read by immunoSEQ multiplex PCR, and TCRdb kept only the in-frame ones, dropping some. The profile shows fewer than 110,000 clones, roughly 84% of them singletons. Specimen: peripheral blood. These receptors were collected from a human donor in a cohort sampled during active COVID-19.

The chain combines TRBV24-1 with TRBJ2-7; 7 positions agree with TRBD1. Losses at the gene ends were 2 bases for V and 0 bases for J; bases not matched to a gene: 3. The CDR3 extends over 15 amino acids. Germline loops: CDR1 KGHDR, CDR2 SFDVKD. The CDR3 loop is CATSDSGQDSYEQYF. For the CDR3, the DNA is TGTGCCACCAGTGATTCCGGACAGGACTCCTACGAGCAGTACTTC.

This clone was observed a handful of times. Other DNA sequences in this specimen translate into the identical CDR3. CDR3 residues: CASSYLRGRTEAFF. Here the CDR3 DNA reads TGTGCCAGCAGTTACTTGCGAGGAAGGACTGAAGCTTTCTTT. This chain links TRBV6-2 or TRBV6-3 with TRBJ1-1; D ambiguous. Trimming shortened V by 1 base and J by 5 bases, and 11 bases separated the two germline ends. The germline gives CDR1 MNHEY, CDR2 SVGEGT. The CDR3 has 14 amino acids.

This chain connects TRBV4-3 to TRBJ2-1; 7 bases are shared with TRBD2. With 1 base clipped from V and 3 bases from J, the junction kept 9 bases outside the gene matches. This CDR3 comprises 17 residues. Germline V lookup: CDR1 LGHNA, CDR2 YSLEER. CDR3 DNA sequence: TGCGCCAGCAGCCAAGTTGTGACGTCGGGAGGCTACAATGAGCAGTTCTTC. Protein: CASSQVVTSGGYNEQFF.

This clone occurred once. This rearrangement joins TRBV7-2 to TRBJ2-1; 9 nucleotides agree with TRBD2. The CDR3 length is 15 residues. Per the germline V gene, CDR1 is SGHTA and CDR2 is FQGNSA. V dropped 8 bases and J dropped 4; count of bases not matched to a gene: 9. The CDR3 DNA follows: TGTGCCAGCGGGCTTGCGGGAGGGTCGTACAATGAGCAGTTCTTC. Its translation is CASGLAGGSYNEQFF.

This clone was recorded a few times. The chain links TRBV7-2 to TRBJ2-7; D remains unclear. Trimming stripped 5 bases from V and 0 bases from J, with 5 bases between. The CDR3 contains 12 residues. Germline CDR1 and CDR2: SGHTA and FQGNSA. CDR3: CASSPSSYEQYF. DNA for the CDR3: TGTGCCAGCAGCCCGAGCTCCTACGAGCAGTACTTC.

This chain uses TRBV19 with TRBJ1-1, with D unclear. This CDR3 is built from 16 residues. CDR1 LNHDA and CDR2 SQIVND come from the germline V gene (reference sequence). Trimming left V 7 bases short and J 0 bases short, with 18 bases between. The CDR3 spells CASTPTGRNLNTEAFF. The CDR3 nucleotides read TGTGCCAGTACCCCCACGGGGAGGAACTTGAACACTGAAGCTTTCTTT.

This clone came up once. This chain uses TRBV7-3 with TRBJ2-1; D perhaps matches TRBD1 (5 bases). Germline V gene data show CDR1 as SGHTA and CDR2 as FQGTGA. This CDR3 is 13 amino acids long. Trimming took off 5 bases at V and 6 bases at J, with 11 bases between the two ends. The DNA of the CDR3 is TGTGCCAGCAGCGACGGACAAGCCAATGAGCAGTTCTTC. Protein: CASSDGQANEQFF. Supplemented by reference TRBV7-3 and TRBJ2-1, the full variable domain reads GAGVSQTPSNKVTEKGKYVELRCDPISGHTALYWYRQSLGQGPEFLIYFQGTGAADDSGLPNDRFFAVRPEGSVSTLKIQRTERGDSAVYLCASSDGQANEQFFGPGTRLTVL.

The rearrangement uses TRBV27 and TRBJ1-4; D gene unclear. The CDR3 is 15 amino acids. CDR1 is MNHEY, CDR2 SMNVEV, per germline (reference sequence). Trimming pared 2 bases from V and 8 bases from J, leaving 15 bases between. The CDR3, as DNA: TGTGCCAGCAGTTTAGGCCGGGTTCCCCGGGAAAAACTGTTTTTT. Protein product: CASSLGRVPREKLFF.

The genes are TRBV28 and TRBJ2-1; maybe TRBD2 (5 bases). The CDR3 sequence is 15 residues long. Germline values: CDR1 MDHEN, CDR2 SYDVKM. The V gene lost 6 bases and the J gene lost 4 bases, with 16 bases spanning the gap. CDR3 protein: CASRRTSGTYNEQFF. CDR3 bases: TGTGCCAGCAGGCGAACGAGCGGAACTTACAATGAGCAGTTCTTC.

The rearrangement links TRBV19 to TRBJ2-7; no reliable D call. In germline, CDR1 is LNHDA, CDR2 SQIVND (reference sequence). V lost 3 bases, J lost 2 bases, and 14 bases lay in between. The CDR3 length is 15 residues. The CDR3 spells CASSMPLAFPYEQYF. The CDR3 DNA is TGTGCCAGTAGTATGCCACTCGCCTTTCCCTACGAGCAGTACTTC.

The chain links TRBV28 to TRBJ2-4; TRBD1 agrees at 10 bases. The V gene end was trimmed by 1 base and the J gene end by 13 bases; junction bases not matched to a gene: 22. The CDR3 is 19 amino acids. Germline values: CDR1 MDHEN, CDR2 SYDVKM. CDR3 loop: CASSLFWWGTGTGAISQYF. The CDR3 coding sequence is TGTGCCAGCAGTTTATTTTGGTGGGGCACGGGGACAGGGGCCATTTCCCAGTACTTC.

This chain uses TRBV7-2 with TRBJ2-3; 8 nucleotides match TRBD2. Germline V gene sequence: CDR1 SGHTA, CDR2 FQGNSA. The junction had 2 bases not matched to a gene; V was cut back by 2 bases and J by 4 bases. The CDR3 loop spans 14 amino acids. The CDR3 loop reads CASSLRREADTQYF. The CDR3 bases are TGTGCCAGCAGCTTACGGCGGGAGGCAGATACGCAGTATTTT.

The CDR3 nucleotides are TGTGCCAGCAGCCAAGCGGGACACCGAAATTCACCCCTCCACTTT. Its translation is CASSQAGHRNSPLHF. The genes are TRBV3-1 (or the pseudogene TRBV3-2) and TRBJ1-6, with TRBD1 as a possible D gene (6 bases). V lost 1 base and J 7 bases, leaving 11 bases between the germline ends. The germline V gene encodes CDR1 LGHDT and CDR2 YNNKEL (reference sequence). The CDR3 has 15 amino acids.

This clone has just one count. The genes are TRBV6-5 and TRBJ2-1, with TRBD2 matching over 14 bases. The germline CDR1 and CDR2 sequences are MNHEY and SVGAGI. The CDR3 runs to 15 residues. With V trimmed by 6 bases and J by 8 bases, 6 bases remained unmatched. CDR3 bases: TGTGCCAGCAGCACCGGGACTAGCGGGAGAGATGAGCAGTTCTTC. Translation gives CASSTGTSGRDEQFF.

CDR3 sequence (DNA): TGTGCCAGTAGGATTGGAGCTAGCGGAAACGCAGATACGCAGTATTTT. Its protein is CASRIGASGNADTQYF. The chain joins TRBV19 to TRBJ2-3, with TRBD2 identical over 7 bases. J gave up 4 bases and V 6 bases, and 13 bases lay outside the gene matches. The CDR3 runs 16 residues. Germline CDR1 reads LNHDA; CDR2 reads SQIVND (reference sequence).

The V and J genes are TRBV5-1 and TRBJ1-1; D might be TRBD1 (5 bases). The CDR3 is 14 amino acids. V lost 3 bases and J 5 bases, leaving 14 bases between the germline ends. Germline V gene sequence: CDR1 SGHRS, CDR2 YFSETQ. The CDR3 loop is CASSSLVGGTEAFF. The CDR3 coding sequence is TGCGCCAGCAGCTCTCTAGTCGGGGGTACTGAAGCTTTCTTT.

The rearrangement uses TRBV27 and TRBJ2-5, with 14 positions matching TRBD2. The germline CDR1 and CDR2 sequences are MNHEY and SMNVEV (reference sequence). J lost 4 bases, V lost 5 bases, and 6 bases had no gene match. This CDR3 region has 16 residues. CDR3 sequence (DNA): TGTGCCAGCAGTACCGGGACTAGCGGGAGTTCAGAGACCCAGTACTTC. Translated, it gives CASSTGTSGSSETQYF.

The J gene is TRBJ1-2, the V gene TRBV7-9, with 7 bases fitting TRBD1. The CDR3 spans 16 residues. In germline, CDR1 is SEHNR, CDR2 FQNEAQ (reference sequence). The junction had 13 bases not matched to a gene; V was cut back by 5 bases and J by 4 bases. The chain's CDR3 is CASSAGGTAVSYGYTF. The CDR3, as DNA: TGTGCCAGCAGCGCAGGCGGGACAGCTGTCTCCTATGGCTACACCTTC.

The chain combines TRBV28 with TRBJ2-2; D is possibly TRBD1 (5 bases). The CDR3 is 13 residues long. Germline V gene sequence: CDR1 MDHEN, CDR2 SYDVKM. Trimming cost V 3 bases and J 6 bases, with 8 bases left between them. CDR3 in amino acids: CASSLLGAGELFF. The CDR3 DNA is TGTGCCAGCAGTTTGTTAGGGGCCGGGGAGCTGTTTTTT. Drawing the rest from reference TRBV28 and TRBJ2-2, the complete variable domain is DVKVTQSSRYLVKRTGEKVFLECVQDMDHENMFWYRQDPGLGLRLIYFSYDVKMKEKGDIPEGYSVSREKKERFSLILESASTNQTSMYLCASSLLGAGELFFGEGSRLTVL.

The rearrangement joins TRBV7-8 to TRBJ2-1; 11 positions agree with TRBD2. Per the germline V gene, CDR1 is SGHVS and CDR2 is FQNEAQ. The V gene end was trimmed by 2 bases and the J gene end by 9 bases; junction bases not matched to a gene: 6. CDR3 length: 15 amino acids. The CDR3 protein is CASSLRTSGSGEQFF. The CDR3 DNA sequence: TGTGCCAGCAGCTTACGGACTAGCGGGTCGGGTGAGCAGTTCTTC.

The chain joins TRBV7-2 to TRBJ2-1; the match to TRBD1 covers 9 bases. The V gene's germline CDR1 is SGHTA and CDR2 FQGNSA. Losses at the gene ends were 5 bases for V and 0 bases for J; bases not matched to a gene: 2. This CDR3 is 15 amino acids long. The CDR3 region has the DNA TGTGCCAGCAGCGAGACAGGGGGCTCCTACAATGAGCAGTTCTTC. It is translated as CASSETGGSYNEQFF. Complete variable domain (other parts from reference TRBV7-2 and TRBJ2-1): GAGVSQSPSNKVTEKGKDVELRCDPISGHTALYWYRQSLGQGLEFLIYFQGNSAPDKSGLPSDRFSAERTGGSVSTLTIQRTQQEDSAVYLCASSETGGSYNEQFFGPGTRLTVL.

The chain is built from TRBV4-3 and TRBJ2-1, with 11 bases identical to TRBD2. This CDR3 is built from 17 residues. V trimming: 0 bases; J trimming: 10 bases; junction bases outside the gene matches: 11. Germline loops: CDR1 LGHNA, CDR2 YSLEER. The CDR3 loop reads CASSQELFSGRAGEQFF. CDR3 sequence (DNA): TGCGCCAGCAGCCAAGAATTATTTAGCGGGAGGGCTGGAGAGCAGTTCTTC.

V usage is TRBV7-3 and J usage is TRBJ2-5; 7 positions agree with TRBD1. The CDR3 has 15 amino acids. Germline-derived CDR1 and CDR2 are SGHTA and FQGTGA. V dropped 4 bases and J dropped 4; count of bases not matched to a gene: 9. The CDR3 DNA reads TGTGCCAGCAGCTCCCGAGGGACAGACCTAGAGACCCAGTACTTC. As protein: CASSSRGTDLETQYF.

The chain is built from TRBV6-5 and TRBJ2-3; D gene uncertain. The CDR3 totals 15 residues. V was pared by 2 bases and J by 1 base, with 10 bases between. CDR1 is MNHEY and CDR2 is SVGAGI in the germline V gene. The CDR3 DNA follows: TGTGCCAGCAGTTACGGTTCGACTGGCACAGATACGCAGTATTTT. Its protein is CASSYGSTGTDTQYF.

The V gene is TRBV7-2, the J gene TRBJ2-3, with a possible D match to TRBD1 (6 bases). There are 16 residues in the CDR3. V lost 1 base to trimming and J lost 0 bases, with 11 bases between them. Germline V gene sequence: CDR1 SGHTA, CDR2 FQGNSA. The CDR3 protein is CASSLDRALSTDTQYF. Written as DNA, the CDR3 is TGTGCCAGCAGCTTAGACAGGGCCCTCAGCACAGATACGCAGTATTTT.

This clone was seen a handful of times. The V call is TRBV5-4, the J call TRBJ1-2; D remains ambiguous. Deletions cut 8 bases from V and 0 bases from J, with 5 bases between. CDR1 SGHNT and CDR2 YYREEE come from the germline V gene (reference sequence). The CDR3 totals 11 residues. CDR3 DNA: TGTGCCAGTCGGGCTAACTATGGCTACACCTTC. Its protein product is CASRANYGYTF.